Below are 25 T cell receptor beta chains sequenced from a single sample in a study of response to subunit inactivated influenza vaccine. Each CDR3 protein gets one entry after TCRdb re-called the RT-PCR reads with MiXCR. The sample includes 400,000 to 650,000 distinct CDR3 sequences, 6.5% to 8% of them seen just once. Sequenced material: PBMCs from blood, taken roughly 24 months after vaccination. All receptors come from a man aged 50 to 75 who received an inactivated influenza vaccine.

This clonotype came up a few times. The chain is built from TRBV20-1 and TRBJ1-5; D remains unclear. The CDR3 consists of 16 residues. The germline V gene encodes CDR1 DFQATT and CDR2 SNEGSKA (reference sequence). V was clipped by 1 base and J by 2 bases, with 15 bases between them. CDR3 bases: TGCAGTGCTAGAGGGCCCATCAACGTTGGCAATCAGCCCCAGCATTTT. Its protein product is CSARGPINVGNQPQHF.

This clonotype was picked up a small number of times. The chain has TRBV21-1 and TRBJ2-5; TRBD1, the table's D call, was not compared with the DNA. TRBV21-1 is a pseudogene segment. The CDR3 extends over 17 amino acids. The CDR3 coding sequence is TGTGCCAGCAGCAAGATCCCGGGACAGGGGTTCCAAGAGACCCAGTACTTC. Its translation: CASSKIPGQGFQETQYF.

This clonotype came up a few times. The J gene is TRBJ2-5, the V gene TRBV20-1, with TRBD2 matching 8 bases. CDR1 is DFQATT, CDR2 SNEGSKA, per germline (reference sequence). The CDR3 is 15 residues long. V was pared by 3 bases and J by 1 base, with 7 bases of the junction left unmatched. CDR3 bases: TGCAGTGCTAGGGATAGCGGGGAGAGCCAAGAGACCCAGTACTTC. Protein: CSARDSGESQETQYF.

In this sample, this clonotype turned up many times. The rearrangement joins TRBV3-1 to TRBJ2-5, with TRBD2 matching over 10 bases. The J segment lost 5 bases and the V segment lost 0 bases, leaving 9 bases of the junction unmatched. CDR1 and CDR2 (germline): LGHDT, YNNKEL (reference sequence). This CDR3 is 17 amino acids long. This CDR3 reads CASSQDQLAGDRETQYF. DNA of the CDR3: TGTGCCAGCAGCCAAGATCAGCTAGCGGGGGATAGGGAGACCCAGTACTTC.

This clonotype was observed many times. The chain combines TRBV6-2 or TRBV6-3 with TRBJ2-3; 7 nucleotides match TRBD2. Per the germline V gene, CDR1 is MNHEY and CDR2 is SVGEGT. This CDR3 region has 16 residues. Trimming cost V 4 bases and J 0 bases; bases outside gene matches: 7. The CDR3 loop is CASSSSSGYSTDTQYF. The CDR3 DNA reads as TGTGCCAGCAGTTCCTCTAGCGGATATAGCACAGATACGCAGTATTTT.

Written as DNA, the CDR3 is TGTGCCAGTAGCACCACCTACAGGATTGGTTCACCCCTCCACTTT. Its protein is CASSTTYRIGSPLHF. This chain connects TRBV19 to TRBJ1-6; possibly TRBD1 for D (5 bases). Germline lookup yields CDR1 LNHDA and CDR2 SQIVND (reference sequence). Trimming removed 6 bases at V and 9 bases at J, with 18 bases between. CDR3 length equals 15 residues.

This clonotype was observed at least ten times. This chain connects TRBV29-1 to TRBJ2-4, with D unclear. V was pared by 5 bases and J by 1 base, with 15 bases between. Germline CDR1 and CDR2: SQVTM and ANQGSEA. The CDR3 spans 15 residues. The CDR3 DNA follows: TGCAGCGTTCGCACCGGCCCTGGGGCCAAAAACATTCAGTACTTC. Its protein is CSVRTGPGAKNIQYF.

This clonotype showed up just a few times. The V call is TRBV12-3 or TRBV12-4, the J call TRBJ2-7; 14 nucleotides match TRBD2. The ends lost 4 bases at V and 4 bases at J; junction bases unmatched: 0. The CDR3 covers 14 residues. The CDR3 DNA reads TGTGCCAGCAGTTGGACTAGCGGGAGGTACGAGCAGTACTTC. Its protein is CASSWTSGRYEQYF.

In this sample, this clonotype turned up a few times. The chain recombines TRBV29-1 with TRBJ2-5, with TRBD1 as a possible D gene (6 bases). Trimming shortened V by 3 bases and J by 1 base, and 9 bases separated the two germline ends. The CDR3 has 13 residues. Germline-derived CDR1 and CDR2 are SQVTM and ANQGSEA. The chain's CDR3 is CSVDETGQETQYF. CDR3 coding DNA: TGCAGCGTTGACGAGACAGGCCAAGAGACCCAGTACTTC. Supplemented by reference TRBV29-1 and TRBJ2-5, the full variable domain reads SAVISQKPSRDICQRGTSLTIQCQVDSQVTMMFWYRQQPGQSLTLIATANQGSEATYESGFVIDKFPISRPNLTFSTLTVSNMSPEDSSIYLCSVDETGQETQYFGPGTRLLVL.

A remark on this clonotype: The CDR3 carries no conserved terminal phenylalanine or tryptophan, so it likely arises from a read error. The chain links TRBV24-1 to TRBJ2-1, with 7 positions matching TRBD2. The CDR3 has 15 residues. Unmatched junction bases numbered 4, after V lost 5 bases and J lost 1 base. The V gene's germline CDR1 is KGHDR and CDR2 SFDVKD. DNA for the CDR3: TGTGCCACCAGTGGCGGGAGTGGGTCCTACAATGAGCAGTTCATC. Protein sequence: CATSGGSGSYNEQFI.

This sequence joins TRBV7-9 and TRBJ2-3; D tentatively reads TRBD1 or TRBD2 (5 bases each). Germline V lookup: CDR1 SEHNR, CDR2 FQNEAQ (reference sequence). Trimming took 5 bases from V and 2 from J, leaving 17 bases between them. CDR3 size: 16 residues. In DNA, the CDR3 is TGTGCCAGCAGCGGGCCCGCCGGGGCCTACACAGATACGCAGTATTTT. Translated: CASSGPAGAYTDTQYF.

This clonotype was seen a few times. The CDR3 here is CASSLEGMNTEAFF. The CDR3 DNA reads as TGTGCCAGCAGCTTAGAGGGTATGAACACTGAAGCTTTCTTT. The chain uses TRBV7-9 and TRBJ1-1; D gene uncertain. CDR3 size: 14 residues. From germline, CDR1 is SEHNR and CDR2 FQNEAQ (reference sequence). Trimming took off 1 base at V and 0 bases at J, with 6 bases between the two ends. Filled out from reference TRBV7-9 and TRBJ1-1, the complete variable domain reads DTGVSQNPRHKITKRGQNVTFRCDPISEHNRLYWYRQTLGQGPEFLTYFQNEAQLEKSRLLSDRFSAERPKGSFSTLEIQRTEQGDSAMYLCASSLEGMNTEAFFGQGTRLTVV.

This clonotype was seen ten or more times. J is TRBJ2-7 and V is TRBV4-1, with 9 bases identical to TRBD1. Germline V gene data show CDR1 as MGHRA and CDR2 as YSYEKL. The CDR3 is made up of 18 amino acids. V lost 1 base to trimming and J lost 3 bases; unmatched junction nucleotides: 13. The CDR3 reads CASSQGVLGGTGSYEQYF. In nucleotides, the CDR3 is TGCGCCAGCAGCCAAGGGGTTTTAGGCGGGACAGGGAGCTACGAGCAGTACTTC.

V usage is TRBV29-1 and J usage is TRBJ1-2; D may be TRBD1 (5 bases). The CDR3 sequence is 13 residues long. CDR1 SQVTM and CDR2 ANQGSEA come from the germline V gene. V was clipped by 7 bases and J by 1 base, with 13 bases between them. CDR3 sequence: CSARATDNYGYTF. The CDR3 DNA is TGCAGCGCCAGGGCTACAGATAACTATGGCTACACCTTC.

This clonotype was recorded many times. The rearrangement uses TRBV12-3 or TRBV12-4 and TRBJ2-1; a possible D gene is TRBD1 (5 bases). This CDR3 contains 16 residues. Trimming pared 5 bases from V and 0 bases from J, leaving 14 bases between. CDR3 residues: CASSPRGHGSYNEQFF. CDR3 bases: TGTGCCAGCAGTCCCCGAGGACACGGCTCCTACAATGAGCAGTTCTTC.

This clonotype was detected a few times. The V call is TRBV27, the J call TRBJ2-2; TRBD2 matches 9 bases. The V segment lost 0 bases and the J segment 5 bases; nucleotides outside the gene matches: 4. Germline V gives CDR1 MNHEY, CDR2 SMNVEV (reference sequence). The CDR3 extends over 16 amino acids. Here the CDR3 DNA reads TGTGCCAGCAGTTTATCGCGGGGGGGCCGGACCGGGGAGCTGTTTTTT. Protein: CASSLSRGGRTGELFF.

This chain joins TRBV5-6 and TRBJ2-7; 10 bases map to TRBD1. CDR1 SGHDT and CDR2 YYEEEE come from the germline V gene. J was trimmed by 2 bases and V by 4 bases; bases with no gene match: 9. The CDR3 loop spans 16 amino acids. The DNA for the CDR3 is TGTGCCAGCAGCACCCAGCGGACAGGGGGAGCCTACGAGCAGTACTTC. It codes for CASSTQRTGGAYEQYF.

This clonotype came up many times. This rearrangement joins TRBV6-2 or TRBV6-3 to TRBJ1-1, with D possibly TRBD1 on 6 matching bases. CDR1 is MNHEY and CDR2 is SVGEGT in the germline V gene. This CDR3 comprises 15 residues. Trimming left V 4 bases short and J 4 bases short, with 16 bases between. The CDR3 DNA reads TGTGCCAGCAGTTCTCCCCGTCGGGGGGCCACTGAAGCTTTCTTT. Translation gives CASSSPRRGATEAFF.

The sample holds a few counts of this clonotype. Germline is not matched at one junction end, which may reflect a read error. The chain links TRBV5-6 to TRBJ2-1; 8 bases are shared with TRBD2. The V gene's germline CDR1 is SGHDT and CDR2 YYEEEE. There are 16 residues in the CDR3. The CDR3 loop reads CASSEPGTSSYYEQFF. CDR3 coding DNA: TGTGCCAGCAGCGAGCCCGGGACTAGTTCCTACTATGAGCAGTTCTTC. The whole variable domain, remainder taken from reference TRBV5-6 and TRBJ2-1, is DAGVTQSPTHLIKTRGQQVTLRCSPKSGHDTVSWYQQALGQGPQFIFQYYEEEERQRGNFPDRFSGHQFPNYSSELNVNALLLGDSALYLCASSEPGTSSYYEQFFGPGTRLTVL.

This clonotype showed up just a few times. This rearrangement joins TRBV7-8 to TRBJ2-1; no reliable D call. The ends were cut back, 3 bases at V and 6 bases at J, with 9 bases in the middle. Germline values: CDR1 SGHVS, CDR2 FQNEAQ. The CDR3 covers 13 residues. The CDR3 DNA reads as TGTGCCAGCAGCTTTGGCCGAAGCAATGAGCAGTTCTTC. Amino acid sequence: CASSFGRSNEQFF.

This clonotype turned up a few times. The rearrangement uses TRBV29-1 and TRBJ2-1, with 10 bases identical to TRBD2. Germline CDR1 SQVTM, CDR2 ANQGSEA. This CDR3 has 16 amino acids. The junction had 5 bases not matched to a gene; V was cut back by 1 base and J by 2 bases. CDR3 nucleotides: TGCAGCGTTGAAGGTCTAGCGGGAGTGACCTACAATGAGCAGTTCTTC. Translation gives CSVEGLAGVTYNEQFF.

This clonotype was observed a few times. The chain recombines TRBV29-1 with TRBJ1-2; 7 bases are shared with TRBD1. With 4 bases clipped from V and 4 bases from J, the junction kept 6 bases outside the gene matches. This CDR3 is built from 13 residues. The germline gives CDR1 SQVTM, CDR2 ANQGSEA. CDR3 DNA sequence: TGCAGCGTTGGCACAGGGGAGCGCTATGGCTACACCTTC. Its translation: CSVGTGERYGYTF.

The chain is built from TRBV6-2 or TRBV6-3 and TRBJ2-7; possibly TRBD1 for D (5 bases). V dropped 6 bases and J dropped 8 bases, with 17 bases sitting between them. The CDR3 extends over 13 amino acids. CDR1 and CDR2 (germline): MNHEY, SVGEGT. The CDR3: CASRLTRQYQQYF. The CDR3 coding sequence is TGTGCCAGCAGACTGACTCGACAGTATCAGCAGTACTTC.

This clonotype has at least ten counts. The chain combines TRBV28 with TRBJ1-4; 9 nucleotides match TRBD1. The junction had 7 bases not matched to a gene; V was cut back by 4 bases and J by 10 bases. The germline gives CDR1 MDHEN, CDR2 SYDVKM. The CDR3 length is 14 residues. This CDR3 is CASSSTGQGSKLFF. The DNA of the CDR3 is TGTGCCAGCAGTTCGACGGGACAGGGTTCAAAACTGTTTTTT.

The CDR3 region has the DNA TGTGCCAGCAGTTTAGGCAGGGATCAGGGAGGGCAGTATTTT. Its translation: CASSLGRDQGGQYF. The J gene is TRBJ2-3, the V gene TRBV12-3 or TRBV12-4; the D gene is possibly TRBD2 (6 bases). The CDR3 length is 14 residues. V was clipped by 1 base and J by 11 bases, with 16 bases between them.